The clone carrying this TCR beta chain was observed at least ten times. CDR3 length equals 13 residues. The J segment lost 3 bases and the V segment lost 7 bases, leaving 4 bases of the junction unmatched. This specimen comes from a study of T-cell reconstitution after alpha-beta-depleted transplantation in children. Unique molecular identifiers were used in preparing the TCRbeta library. TCRdb re-called the PCR reads with MiXCR, one entry per CDR3 protein. This table holds around 600,000 distinct CDR3 sequences, about 10% found once. This chain uses TRBV12-3 or TRBV12-4 with TRBJ2-5; 8 bases are a match to TRBD1. The specimen comprised PBMCs from the stem cell graft donor, sampled from the stem cell graft. This receptor was identified in a human donor who donated a stem cell graft to a child with acute myeloid leukemia. CDR3 residues: CASTMDREETQYF. In DNA form, the CDR3 reads TGTGCCAGCACCATGGACAGGGAAGAGACCCAGTACTTC.